Listed below are T cell receptor beta chains from one sample, sequenced in a study of long-term antiretroviral therapy in people with HIV. Generated by immunoSEQ multiplex PCR, the TCRdb table keeps only in-frame clones and is missing some. The sample shows tens of thousands of clones, roughly 84% of them seen only once. The specimen comprised unsorted PBMCs, sampled 0.4 years after starting antiretroviral therapy. The receptors were gathered from a young man with HIV. Each CDR3 is given with its conserved first and last residue. Fields, in order: clone size, V gene, D gene, J gene, CDR3 DNA, CDR3 protein. A D gene is named only where the DNA matches it firmly. For some rows the clone size is stated as once, few or many, or as a class when expanded; others skip it.

clone size: .; V gene: TRBV11-2; D gene: .; J gene: TRBJ1-1; CDR3 DNA: TGTGCCAGTGGGAGGGGGAATTTGCAGGGATCCACTGAAGCTTTCTTT; CDR3 protein: CASGRGNLQGSTEAFF
clone size: .; V gene: TRBV19; D gene: TRBD1; J gene: TRBJ2-5; CDR3 DNA: TGTGCCAGTAGTCCCGGACAGGGTAATGAGGGAGAGACCCAGTACTTC; CDR3 protein: CASSPGQGNEGETQYF
clone size: once; V gene: TRBV4-3; D gene: TRBD2; J gene: TRBJ2-1; CDR3 DNA: TGCGCCAGCAGCCAAGATAGCGGGAGGGGGAGCTCCTACAATGAGCAGTTCTTC; CDR3 protein: CASSQDSGRGSSYNEQFF
clone size: .; V gene: TRBV9; D gene: TRBD1; J gene: TRBJ1-3; CDR3 DNA: TGTGCCAGCAGCGAGACAGGGAGGTCTGGAAACACCATATATTTT; CDR3 protein: CASSETGRSGNTIYF
clone size: few; V gene: TRBV9; D gene: TRBD1; J gene: TRBJ2-6; CDR3 DNA: TGTGCCAGCAGCGCCCCGACAGGGGGCGGGTCTGGGGCCAACGTCCTGACTTTC; CDR3 protein: CASSAPTGGGSGANVLTF
clone size: few; V gene: TRBV19; D gene: TRBD2; J gene: TRBJ2-3; CDR3 DNA: TGTGCCAGTAGTAGGACTAGCGGCTCCCCAGATACGCAGTATTTT; CDR3 protein: CASSRTSGSPDTQYF
clone size: .; V gene: TRBV4-1; D gene: TRBD2; J gene: TRBJ2-1; CDR3 DNA: TGCGCCAGCAGCCCTTTGTACGGGAGGGTCTTACACAATGAGCAGTTCTTC; CDR3 protein: CASSPLYGRVLHNEQFF
clone size: .; V gene: TRBV5-4; D gene: .; J gene: TRBJ1-1; CDR3 DNA: TGTGCCAGCAGCTATCAGTCGATGAACACTGAAGCTTTCTTT; CDR3 protein: CASSYQSMNTEAFF
clone size: few; V gene: TRBV27; D gene: .; J gene: TRBJ2-1; CDR3 DNA: TGTGCCAGCAGTTACTACAATGAGCAGTTCTTC; CDR3 protein: CASSYYNEQFF
clone size: .; V gene: TRBV19; D gene: TRBD2; J gene: TRBJ2-1; CDR3 DNA: TGTGCCAGTATGGATGATAGCGGGAGCCTCAATGAGCAGTTCTTC; CDR3 protein: CASMDDSGSLNEQFF
clone size: .; V gene: TRBV5-4; D gene: .; J gene: TRBJ2-7; CDR3 DNA: TGTGCCAGCAGCTTGTTTCCCTACGAGCAGTACTTC; CDR3 protein: CASSLFPYEQYF
clone size: .; V gene: TRBV5-1; D gene: .; J gene: TRBJ2-5; CDR3 DNA: TGCGCCAGCAGCTTGAGCCGGGAGACCCAGTACTTC; CDR3 protein: CASSLSRETQYF
clone size: .; V gene: TRBV15; D gene: .; J gene: TRBJ1-1; CDR3 DNA: TGTGCCACCAGGCCCTCGGGGGGGGCGAGATCAAACACTGAAGCTTTCTTT; CDR3 protein: CATRPSGGARSNTEAFF
clone size: .; V gene: TRBV6-1; D gene: TRBD1; J gene: TRBJ1-1; CDR3 DNA: TGTGCCAGCAGCCATCCAGGGGGGAACACTGAAGCTTTCTTT; CDR3 protein: CASSHPGGNTEAFF
clone size: .; V gene: TRBV10-3; D gene: TRBD1; J gene: TRBJ2-2; CDR3 DNA: TGTGCCATCAGTGGGGCGGGACAGGTTATACCGGGCTCCGAAGGAGGTACGGGATGGGAGCTGTTTTTT; CDR3 protein: CAISGAGQVIPGSEGGTGWELFF
clone size: medium-sized; V gene: TRBV10-2; D gene: .; J gene: TRBJ2-7; CDR3 DNA: TGCGCCAGCAGTGACAACTACGAGCAGTACTTC; CDR3 protein: CASSDNYEQYF
clone size: .; V gene: TRBV14; D gene: .; J gene: TRBJ1-1; CDR3 DNA: TGTGCCAGCAGATTTTCCCTGTTCACTGAAGCTTTCTTT; CDR3 protein: CASRFSLFTEAFF
clone size: .; V gene: TRBV5-5; D gene: .; J gene: TRBJ2-7; CDR3 DNA: TGTGCCAGCAGCCCCTCCCCCACCTCCTACGAGCAGTACTTC; CDR3 protein: CASSPSPTSYEQYF
clone size: .; V gene: TRBV5-6; D gene: .; J gene: TRBJ1-1; CDR3 DNA: TGTGCCAGCAGTCCGGGGATTTTACCCACAAGAGCTTTCTTT; CDR3 protein: CASSPGILPTRAFF
clone size: .; V gene: TRBV11-1; D gene: .; J gene: TRBJ2-7; CDR3 DNA: TGTGCCAGCAGTAATCAGGGGGGGTACTACGAGCAGTACTTC; CDR3 protein: CASSNQGGYYEQYF
clone size: .; V gene: TRBV5-1; D gene: .; J gene: TRBJ1-1; CDR3 DNA: TGCGCCAGCAGACTTCGAGGGGTTTTTGAAGATTCGAGCACTGAAGCTTTCTTT; CDR3 protein: CASRLRGVFEDSSTEAFF
clone size: .; V gene: TRBV5-5; D gene: .; J gene: TRBJ2-7; CDR3 DNA: TGTGCCAGCACCCCCCCGGCGGGGCCTCGGGGGGAGCAGTACTTC; CDR3 protein: CASTPPAGPRGEQYF
clone size: .; V gene: TRBV28; D gene: .; J gene: TRBJ2-2; CDR3 DNA: TGTGCCAGCAGTTCCGGGGATTACACCGGGGAGCTGTTTTTT; CDR3 protein: CASSSGDYTGELFF
clone size: .; V gene: TRBV25-1; D gene: TRBD2; J gene: TRBJ2-1; CDR3 DNA: TGTGCCAGCGGACTAGCAGGCTACAATGAGCAGTTCTTC; CDR3 protein: CASGLAGYNEQFF
clone size: once; V gene: TRBV19; D gene: TRBD1; J gene: TRBJ1-2; CDR3 DNA: TGTGCCAGTAGTCCCGGGACAGGGTACGATGGCTACACCTTC; CDR3 protein: CASSPGTGYDGYTF
clone size: .; V gene: TRBV19; D gene: .; J gene: TRBJ1-1; CDR3 DNA: TGTGCCAGTAGTCAACACGACCAAGAAGCTTTCTTT; CDR3 protein: CASSQHDQEAFF
clone size: .; V gene: TRBV13; D gene: TRBD1; J gene: TRBJ1-1; CDR3 DNA: TGTGCCAGCAGCAACCGCCGGGACAGGGGGAACACTGAAGCTTTCTTT; CDR3 protein: CASSNRRDRGNTEAFF
clone size: .; V gene: TRBV6-1; D gene: TRBD1; J gene: TRBJ2-7; CDR3 DNA: TGTGCCAGCAGTCCAGGGACAGGGTACGAGCAGTACTTC; CDR3 protein: CASSPGTGYEQYF
clone size: .; V gene: TRBV11-2; D gene: .; J gene: TRBJ1-1; CDR3 DNA: TGTGCCAGCAGCGCCCCGGGACCGATGAACACTGAAGCTTTCTTT; CDR3 protein: CASSAPGPMNTEAFF
clone size: .; V gene: TRBV7-9; D gene: .; J gene: TRBJ1-1; CDR3 DNA: TGTGCCAGCAGCTCCCCACGGGAAATTCAGGAGAACACTGAAGCTTTCTTT; CDR3 protein: CASSSPREIQENTEAFF
clone size: .; V gene: TRBV5-6; D gene: TRBD1; J gene: TRBJ1-1; CDR3 DNA: TGTGCCAGCAGTTCCGCTACAGGGGCAGACACTGAAGCTTTCTTT; CDR3 protein: CASSSATGADTEAFF
clone size: .; V gene: TRBV10-2; D gene: TRBD1; J gene: TRBJ2-3; CDR3 DNA: TGCGCCAGCAGCGGGACAGGGTGGACAGATACGCAGTATTTT; CDR3 protein: CASSGTGWTDTQYF
clone size: few; V gene: TRBV7-6; D gene: TRBD1; J gene: TRBJ2-7; CDR3 DNA: TGTGCCAGCAGCCCAAATACAGGGGTTGGCGAGCAGTACTTC; CDR3 protein: CASSPNTGVGEQYF
clone size: .; V gene: TRBV6-5; D gene: .; J gene: TRBJ1-5; CDR3 DNA: TGTGCCAGCAGTCCCGGCGGGGTGAGTCAGCCCCAGCATTTT; CDR3 protein: CASSPGGVSQPQHF
clone size: .; V gene: TRBV19; D gene: .; J gene: TRBJ1-1; CDR3 DNA: TGTGCCTCTTCGCCGGGGCCGAACACTGAAGCTTTCTTT; CDR3 protein: CASSPGPNTEAFF
clone size: .; V gene: TRBV7-7; D gene: TRBD1; J gene: TRBJ2-5; CDR3 DNA: TGTGCTAGCAGCTTAGCCTTGACAGGGGGAGGAGAGACCCAGTACTTC; CDR3 protein: CASSLALTGGGETQYF
clone size: .; V gene: TRBV5-1; D gene: .; J gene: TRBJ2-1; CDR3 DNA: TGCGCCAGCAGCCCAGGTCTCGGCGGGACTTACAATGAGCAGTTCTTC; CDR3 protein: CASSPGLGGTYNEQFF
clone size: few; V gene: TRBV7-9; D gene: TRBD1; J gene: TRBJ1-2; CDR3 DNA: TGTGCCAGCACGCTCAGGGGGATGGGTGGCTACACCTTC; CDR3 protein: CASTLRGMGGYTF
clone size: .; V gene: TRBV18; D gene: .; J gene: TRBJ2-5; CDR3 DNA: TGTGCCAGCTCACCCCGAACCCCACGAGAGACCCAGTACTTC; CDR3 protein: CASSPRTPRETQYF
clone size: .; V gene: TRBV28; D gene: .; J gene: TRBJ2-2; CDR3 DNA: TGTGCCAGCAGCCCGAATAGGGCCGGGGAGCTGTTTTTT; CDR3 protein: CASSPNRAGELFF
clone size: once; V gene: TRBV6-5; D gene: TRBD1; J gene: TRBJ1-2; CDR3 DNA: TGTGCCAGCAATACAGGGGATGGCTACACCTTC; CDR3 protein: CASNTGDGYTF
clone size: .; V gene: TRBV7-8; D gene: TRBD2; J gene: TRBJ2-7; CDR3 DNA: TGTGCCAGCAGCTTACGGGCGGGAGACGAGCAGTACTTC; CDR3 protein: CASSLRAGDEQYF
clone size: .; V gene: TRBV28; D gene: TRBD1; J gene: TRBJ1-1; CDR3 DNA: TGTGCCAGCGGGACAGGGGTCGGCACTGAAGCTTTCTTT; CDR3 protein: CASGTGVGTEAFF
clone size: .; V gene: TRBV2; D gene: .; J gene: TRBJ1-5; CDR3 DNA: TGTGCCAGCAGTGCACCAGGGGGCAATCAGCCCCAGCATTTT; CDR3 protein: CASSAPGGNQPQHF
clone size: .; V gene: TRBV19; D gene: TRBD1; J gene: TRBJ2-7; CDR3 DNA: TGTGCCAGTTTGGGACAGAGCGGGCAGTACTTC; CDR3 protein: CASLGQSGQYF
clone size: .; V gene: TRBV6-5; D gene: .; J gene: TRBJ2-2; CDR3 DNA: TGTGCCAGCAGTTACGGCCCGGTCAACGGGGAGCTGTTTTTT; CDR3 protein: CASSYGPVNGELFF
clone size: .; V gene: TRBV13; D gene: TRBD2; J gene: TRBJ2-1; CDR3 DNA: TGTGCCAGCAGCCCTACCTCGGGGGGGGAAAGCTCCTACAATGAGCAGTTCTTC; CDR3 protein: CASSPTSGGESSYNEQFF
clone size: .; V gene: TRBV5-1; D gene: .; J gene: TRBJ2-5; CDR3 DNA: TGCGCCAGCAGCACCGAACCGGGACAAGGGGAGACCCAGTACTTC; CDR3 protein: CASSTEPGQGETQYF
clone size: .; V gene: TRBV7-8; D gene: .; J gene: TRBJ1-4; CDR3 DNA: TGTGCCAGCAGCTTAGCGGCGGGACTGAGGAATGAAAAACTGTTTTTT; CDR3 protein: CASSLAAGLRNEKLFF
clone size: .; V gene: TRBV5-1; D gene: .; J gene: TRBJ1-3; CDR3 DNA: TGCGCCAGCAGCTTGGTGGCAGGGGATGGAAACACCATATATTTT; CDR3 protein: CASSLVAGDGNTIYF
clone size: .; V gene: TRBV5-1; D gene: .; J gene: TRBJ2-5; CDR3 DNA: TGCGCCAGCAGCTCGTCGGCCCGCCGACTGTCGTACCAAGAGACCCAGTACTTC; CDR3 protein: CASSSSARRLSYQETQYF